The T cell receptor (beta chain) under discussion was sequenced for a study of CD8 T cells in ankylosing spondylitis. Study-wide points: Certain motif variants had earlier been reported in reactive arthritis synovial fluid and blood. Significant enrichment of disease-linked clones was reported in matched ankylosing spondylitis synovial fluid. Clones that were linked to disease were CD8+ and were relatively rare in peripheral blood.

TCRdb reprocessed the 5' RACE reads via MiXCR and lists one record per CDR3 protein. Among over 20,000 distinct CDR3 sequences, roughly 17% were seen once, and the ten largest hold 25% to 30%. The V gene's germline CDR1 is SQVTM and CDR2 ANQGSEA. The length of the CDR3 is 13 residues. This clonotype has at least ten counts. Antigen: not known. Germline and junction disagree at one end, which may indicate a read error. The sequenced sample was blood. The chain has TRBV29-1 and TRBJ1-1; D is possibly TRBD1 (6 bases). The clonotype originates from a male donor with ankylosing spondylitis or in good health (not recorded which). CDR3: CSVAGARNAEAFF. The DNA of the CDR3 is TGCAGCGTTGCGGGGGCAAGGAACGCTGAAGCTTTCTTT.